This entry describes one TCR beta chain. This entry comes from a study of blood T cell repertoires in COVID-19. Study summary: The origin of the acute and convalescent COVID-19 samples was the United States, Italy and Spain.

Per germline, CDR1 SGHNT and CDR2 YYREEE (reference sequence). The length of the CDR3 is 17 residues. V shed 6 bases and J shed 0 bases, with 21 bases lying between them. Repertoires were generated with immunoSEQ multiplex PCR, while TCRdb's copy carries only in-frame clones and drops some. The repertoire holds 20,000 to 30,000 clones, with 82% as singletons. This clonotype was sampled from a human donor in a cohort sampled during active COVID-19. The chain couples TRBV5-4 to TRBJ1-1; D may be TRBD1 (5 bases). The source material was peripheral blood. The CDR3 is CASTPGGVLKMNTEAFF. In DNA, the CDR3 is TGTGCCAGCACCCCTGGGGGGGTGCTTAAGATGAACACTGAAGCTTTCTTT.